The rows below give T cell receptor beta chains drawn from one sample of a study of OX40 agonist ivuxolimab in advanced cancers. Sequencing used immunoSEQ multiplex PCR; TCRdb keeps in-frame clones, though not all of them. Seen here are around 100,000 clones, about nine tenths observed once, and the top ten hold 0.31%. This specimen consisted of CD4+ or CD8+ T cells sorted from blood, obtained in a trial of the OX40 agonist ivuxolimab. Receptor source: an adult with an advanced solid tumor such as melanoma, head and neck, liver or kidney cancer. Each CDR3 is given with its conserved first and last residue. A D gene is named only where the DNA matches it firmly. Rows may omit the clone size; those that give it use once, few, many or a size class.

>TRBJ2-1|-|TRBV11-2|-
CASSLVGRTNEQFF
TGTGCCAGCAGCTTAGTTGGACGCACCAATGAGCAGTTCTTC
>TRBJ2-5|-|TRBV5-1|TRBD1
CASSAGQGAGETQYF
TGCGCCAGCAGCGCGGGACAGGGGGCAGGAGAGACCCAGTACTTC
>TRBJ2-4|-|TRBV29-1|TRBD1
CSVEGQEDIQYF
TGCAGCGTAGAGGGACAGGAGGACATTCAGTACTTC
>TRBJ2-3|-|TRBV27|TRBD1
CASSLFGTGRDTQYF
TGTGCCAGCAGTTTATTCGGGACAGGGCGGGATACGCAGTATTTT
>TRBJ2-1|-|TRBV28|TRBD2
CASSRTSGVYNEQFF
TGTGCCAGCAGCCGGACTAGCGGGGTTTACAATGAGCAGTTCTTC
>TRBJ1-6|-|TRBV2|TRBD1
CASSERAGGHSPLHF
TGTGCCAGCAGTGAACGGGCAGGGGGACATTCACCCCTCCACTTT
>TRBJ1-5|-|TRBV7-2|-
CASSLAVSGGNQPQHF
TGTGCCAGCAGCTTAGCCGTCTCAGGGGGCAATCAGCCCCAGCATTTT
>TRBJ2-5|-|TRBV18|TRBD2
CASSPRLAEETQYF
TGTGCCAGCTCACCGCGACTAGCGGAAGAGACCCAGTACTTC
>TRBJ2-7|-|TRBV19|TRBD1
CASSVVPGQVSYEQYF
TGTGCCAGTAGTGTAGTCCCCGGACAGGTCTCCTACGAGCAGTACTTC
>TRBJ1-6|-|TRBV27|-
CASSSGAGLAYNSPLHF
TGTGCCAGCAGTTCAGGGGCAGGGCTGGCCTATAATTCACCCCTCCACTTT
>TRBJ2-5|-|TRBV7-2|-
CASSRQSQETQYF
TGTGCCAGCAGCAGACAATCTCAAGAGACCCAGTACTTC
>TRBJ2-7|few|TRBV6-5|TRBD2
CASSYRGLNEQYF
TGTGCCAGCAGTTATCGGGGACTAAACGAGCAGTACTTC
>TRBJ2-6|-|TRBV28|-
CASRALGSGANVLTF
TGTGCCAGCAGAGCCCTAGGGTCTGGGGCCAACGTCCTGACTTTC
>TRBJ2-1|-|TRBV25-1|TRBD2
CASSELGAGGHNEQFF
TGTGCCAGCAGTGAACTGGGGGCGGGAGGTCACAATGAGCAGTTCTTC
>TRBJ2-3|-|TRBV7-3|-
CASSFSLTDTQYF
TGTGCCAGCAGCTTCTCCCTCACAGATACGCAGTATTTT
>TRBJ2-1|-|TRBV9|-
CASSVDWGNEQFF
TGTGCCAGCAGCGTAGATTGGGGCAATGAGCAGTTCTTC
>TRBJ1-3|-|TRBV6-5|TRBD1
CASSGPGGSNTIYF
TGTGCCAGCAGTGGACCAGGGGGATCCAACACCATATATTTT